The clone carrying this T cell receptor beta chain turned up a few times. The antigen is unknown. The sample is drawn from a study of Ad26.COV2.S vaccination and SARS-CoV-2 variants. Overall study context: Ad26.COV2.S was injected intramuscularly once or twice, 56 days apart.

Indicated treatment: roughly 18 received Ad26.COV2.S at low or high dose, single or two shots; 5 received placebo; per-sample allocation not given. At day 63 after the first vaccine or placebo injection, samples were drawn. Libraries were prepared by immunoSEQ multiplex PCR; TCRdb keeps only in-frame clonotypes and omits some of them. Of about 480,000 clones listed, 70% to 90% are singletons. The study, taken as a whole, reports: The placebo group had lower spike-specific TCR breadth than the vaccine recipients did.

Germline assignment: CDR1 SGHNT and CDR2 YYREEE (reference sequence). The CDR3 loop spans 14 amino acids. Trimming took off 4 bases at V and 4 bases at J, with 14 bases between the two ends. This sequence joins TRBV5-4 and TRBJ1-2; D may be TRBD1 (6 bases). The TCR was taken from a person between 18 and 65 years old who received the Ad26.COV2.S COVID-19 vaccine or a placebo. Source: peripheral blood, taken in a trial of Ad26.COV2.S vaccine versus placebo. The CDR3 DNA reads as TGTGCCAGCAGCCTGCGGGGGGCGTCCTATGGCTACACCTTC. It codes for CASSLRGASYGYTF.